The 17 T cell receptor beta chains listed next were all sequenced from one sample in a study of blood T cells in healthy people across ages. Together with a sample-barcoded 5' primer, a J-beta primer mix was included in a second PCR lasting roughly 6 to 12 cycles. MiXCR, applied by TCRdb to the 5' RACE reads, yields one record per CDR3 protein. The sample contains roughly 1.5 million distinct CDR3 sequences, 42% of which appear only once. Sequenced: blood. Every receptor here comes from a woman aged 18-29 years in good health.

As DNA, the CDR3 is TGTGCCAGCAGCCTGCTCCACTCAGCGGGAGCGTCCGGGGAGCTGTTTTTT. As protein: CASSLLHSAGASGELFF. This chain joins TRBV28 and TRBJ2-2; 8 positions agree with TRBD2. CDR3 length: 17 amino acids. Germline trimming cut 6 bases from V and 6 bases from J; bases unmatched to any gene: 15. CDR1 and CDR2 from the germline V gene are MDHEN and SYDVKM.

The rearrangement links TRBV2 to TRBJ1-2, with D maybe TRBD1 (6 bases). Germline V CDR1 and CDR2: SNHLY, FYNNEI. This CDR3 is built from 16 residues. Trimming left V 1 base short and J 1 base short, with 13 bases between. The CDR3 is CASSEGWGRFNYGYTF. The CDR3 nucleotides are TGTGCCAGCAGTGAAGGCTGGGGGCGTTTTAACTATGGCTACACCTTC.

To note about this clonotype: A junction boundary mismatches the germline segment, possibly from a read error. The chain uses TRBV2 and TRBJ1-2, with TRBD1 as a possible D gene (5 bases). This CDR3 is 14 amino acids long. Germline V gene data show CDR1 as SNHLY and CDR2 as FYNNEI. The CDR3 loop is CVSSEGWSNYGYTF. The CDR3 coding sequence is TGTGTCAGCAGTGAGGGGTGGTCTAACTATGGCTACACCTTC.

V is TRBV29-1 and J is TRBJ2-5; 9 nucleotides match TRBD1. Near its end, the DNA agrees better with TRBJ2-7, so the J call may be wrong. CDR3 length: 13 residues. The germline CDR1 and CDR2 sequences are SQVTM and ANQGSEA. CDR3 protein: CSVEDRGGDEQYF. In DNA form, the CDR3 reads TGCAGCGTTGAGGACAGGGGAGGCGACGAGCAGTACTTC.

There are a few counts of this clonotype. The chain links TRBV4-1 to TRBJ1-2; 7 bases are a match to TRBD1. V lost 4 bases to trimming and J lost 4 bases; unmatched junction nucleotides: 9. Germline V gene data show CDR1 as MGHRA and CDR2 as YSYEKL. The CDR3 is 15 residues long. CDR3 sequence reads: CASSPRSGGSYGYTF. CDR3 coding DNA: TGCGCCAGCAGCCCTCGATCAGGGGGATCCTATGGCTACACCTTC.

The gene calls are TRBV6-2 or TRBV6-3 and TRBJ2-7; 9 bases fit TRBD2. Germline CDR1 and CDR2: MNHEY and SVGEGT. J gave up 7 bases and V 5 bases, and 15 bases lay outside the gene matches. This CDR3 region has 16 residues. The CDR3 bases are TGTGCCAGCAGTAGAGGCGGGGGGGTCTCCTGCAATGAGCAGTACTTC. Encoded protein: CASSRGGGVSCNEQYF.

The chain couples TRBV4-1 to TRBJ1-2; D not resolved. Trimming shortened V by 4 bases and J by 0 bases, and 9 bases separated the two germline ends. This CDR3 spans 14 amino acids. Germline V CDR1 and CDR2: MGHRA, YSYEKL. CDR3 sequence (DNA): TGCGCCAGCAGCCCGGGAATGGCTAACTATGGCTACACCTTC. Translating it yields CASSPGMANYGYTF.

The V gene is TRBV6-6, the J gene TRBJ2-1; D not certain. The end of the DNA is better explained by TRBJ2-7, so the J call may be wrong. The CDR3 sequence is 14 residues long. The germline CDR1 and CDR2 sequences are MNHNY and SVGAGI (reference sequence). CDR3 in DNA: TGTGCCAGCAGTTACCTAGGTCCCCACAATGAGCAGTACTTC. Translating gives CASSYLGPHNEQYF.

The chain links TRBV6-5 to TRBJ2-2; the match to TRBD1 covers 8 bases. The V and J ends lost 10 bases and 4 bases, in that order; junction bases with no gene match: 11. CDR3 length: 15 residues. Germline CDR1 reads MNHEY; CDR2 reads SVGAGI. This CDR3 is CATTPDRGSTGELFF. CDR3 DNA sequence: TGTGCCACCACCCCTGACAGGGGAAGCACCGGGGAGCTGTTTTTT.

This clonotype came up once. J is TRBJ2-1 and V is TRBV25-1; 7 bases are a match to TRBD2. CDR1 and CDR2 from the germline V gene are MGHDK and SYGVNS. This CDR3 contains 18 residues. After removal of 1 base from V and 0 bases from J, the junction contained 9 bases not matched to a gene. The chain's CDR3 is CASSESRGDFSSYNEQFF. The DNA for the CDR3 is TGTGCCAGCAGTGAATCTCGGGGGGACTTTAGCTCCTACAATGAGCAGTTCTTC.

This clonotype was counted only a few times. This CDR3 reads CATSDRLEGPYNEQFF. In DNA, the CDR3 is TGTGCCACCAGTGACAGGTTAGAGGGACCCTACAATGAGCAGTTCTTC. This sequence joins TRBV24-1 and TRBJ2-1; D possibly matches TRBD1 or TRBD2 (5 bases each). Trimming cost V 4 bases and J 2 bases, with 14 bases left between them. The germline gives CDR1 KGHDR, CDR2 SFDVKD. The length of the CDR3 is 16 residues.

This clonotype has a handful of counts. The gene calls are TRBV15 and TRBJ1-5; possible D gene TRBD1, 6 bases. V lost 7 bases to trimming and J lost 7 bases, with 17 bases between them. The V gene's germline CDR1 is LNHNV and CDR2 YYDKDF (reference sequence). The CDR3 is 14 amino acids. DNA for the CDR3: TGTGCCACCATAGATAGGGGGACTGGGCAGCCCCAGCATTTT. It is translated as CATIDRGTGQPQHF.

The chain couples TRBV9 to TRBJ1-4; TRBD1 agrees at 7 bases. There are 19 residues in the CDR3. V lost 4 bases to trimming and J lost 8 bases; unmatched junction nucleotides: 23. Per germline, CDR1 SGDLS and CDR2 YYNGEE. As DNA, the CDR3 is TGTGCCAGCAGCAAAAGGGAGAGACAGGGCGGCAAGGAAAAAGAAAAACTGTTTTTT. Protein product: CASSKRERQGGKEKEKLFF.

The chain joins TRBV5-1 to TRBJ1-1, with a weak D call TRBD1 (6 bases). The germline V gene encodes CDR1 SGHRS and CDR2 YFSETQ. Trimming took off 1 base at V and 0 bases at J, with 7 bases between the two ends. The CDR3 contains 14 residues. The CDR3 DNA follows: TGCGCCAGCAGCTTGCACAGGGTGAACACTGAAGCTTTCTTT. Translation gives CASSLHRVNTEAFF.

DNA for the CDR3: TGTGCCAGCAGTTATCTAGCACAATCCCCCGGGGAGCTGTTTTTT. Protein product: CASSYLAQSPGELFF. This rearrangement joins TRBV6-2 or TRBV6-3 to TRBJ2-2; perhaps TRBD2 as D (5 bases). The CDR3 is 15 amino acids. The ends were cut back, 3 bases at V and 6 bases at J, with 14 bases in the middle. Germline values: CDR1 MNHEY, CDR2 SVGEGT.

At least ten counts were recorded for this clonotype. This chain's CDR3 is CSARDYSGSSYNEQFF. CDR3 DNA sequence: TGCAGTGCTAGAGACTATAGCGGGAGCTCCTACAATGAGCAGTTCTTC. This chain uses TRBV20-1 with TRBJ2-1; TRBD2 aligns across 9 bases. V lost 0 bases to trimming and J lost 0 bases; unmatched junction nucleotides: 3. This CDR3 contains 16 residues. The germline gives CDR1 DFQATT, CDR2 SNEGSKA (reference sequence).

A few counts support this clonotype. The chain links TRBV12-3 or TRBV12-4 to TRBJ2-7, with D perhaps TRBD1 (6 bases). The CDR3 is made up of 15 amino acids. The V end lost 3 bases, the J end lost 3 bases, and 15 bases lay between the germline ends. CDR3 coding DNA: TGTGCCAGCAGTTTGGGGCGGGTCAGGGGCTACGAGCAGTACTTC. Its translation is CASSLGRVRGYEQYF.